This T cell receptor beta chain was observed in a study of blood T cell repertoires in COVID-19. Overall study: PBMCs, B-cell-depleted T cells, or T cells provided the cDNA or gDNA that made up the material.

The J segment lost 2 bases and the V segment lost 0 bases, leaving 1 base of the junction unmatched. The germline gives CDR1 MNHEY, CDR2 SVGEGT. This CDR3 has 14 residues. Source study methods: The authors estimated nucleated cell counts from reference gene primer amplification. Generated by immunoSEQ multiplex PCR, the TCRdb table keeps only in-frame clones and is missing some. That table is the source of V, J and clone size, and D and trimming were worked out from the DNA. Counted here are around 240,000 clones, about 90% occurring once; the ten biggest clones make up roughly 3%. The sample comprised peripheral blood. The chain has TRBV6-2 or TRBV6-3 and TRBJ2-7; 7 bases are shared with TRBD1. The sequence came from a woman aged 25 to 39 who had recovered from COVID-19. The CDR3 loop reads CASSYSTGTYEQYF. The CDR3 nucleotides read TGTGCCAGCAGTTACTCGACAGGGACCTACGAGCAGTACTTC.